The T cell receptor (beta chain) under discussion was sequenced for a study of CXCR3-negative and CXCR3-positive naive CD8 T cells. Study-level information: Each library gave roughly 1.4 +/- 0.3 million of about 140 million TRB reads. Whole-study results and caveats: In cryopreserved cells, CXCR3 expression partially decreased, and fresh PBMCs were used in most assays. More hydrophobic TRB CDR3s were found in CXCR3-positive naive cells than in CXCR3-negative naive cells.

Germline CDR1 is MDHEN and CDR2 is SYDVKM. The CDR3 is 13 residues long. Note on this clonotype: Its antigen remains unknown.

Definition of naive CD8+ T cells rested on a CD45RO-CCR7+CD27+CD95- profile. The authors prepared UMI-labeled TRB cDNA libraries by 5' RACE. TCRdb processed the 5' RACE reads again and assigns one entry to each CDR3 protein, with no DNA. The listing records just under 90,000 distinct CDR3 sequences. Sequencing used naive CXCR3+ CD8+ T cells from blood. Sample subset: CD45RO-CCR7+CD27+CD95- naive CD8+ T cells expressing CXCR3 (TNR3+). The V gene is TRBV28, the J gene TRBJ2-7; TCRdb picks TRBD2, but there is no DNA to check that call. The TCR originated in a human donor in good health. Some clones in this sample may be carry-over from other donors' samples. The CDR3 spells CASSAIGTSKQYF.